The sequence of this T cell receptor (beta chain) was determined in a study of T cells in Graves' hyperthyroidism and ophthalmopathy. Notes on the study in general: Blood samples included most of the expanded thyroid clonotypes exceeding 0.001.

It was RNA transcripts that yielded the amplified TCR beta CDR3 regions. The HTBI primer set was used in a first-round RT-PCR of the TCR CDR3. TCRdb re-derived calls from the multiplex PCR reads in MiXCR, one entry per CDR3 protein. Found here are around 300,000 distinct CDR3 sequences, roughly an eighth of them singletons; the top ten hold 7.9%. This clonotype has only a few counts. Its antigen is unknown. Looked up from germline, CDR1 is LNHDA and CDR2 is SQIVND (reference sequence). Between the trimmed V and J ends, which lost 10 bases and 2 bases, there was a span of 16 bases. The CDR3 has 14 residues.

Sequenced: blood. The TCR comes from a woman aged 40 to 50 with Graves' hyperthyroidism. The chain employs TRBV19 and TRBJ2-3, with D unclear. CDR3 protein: CATRQHSSTDTQYF. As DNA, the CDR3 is TGTGCCACCAGACAACACAGTTCCACAGATACGCAGTATTTT. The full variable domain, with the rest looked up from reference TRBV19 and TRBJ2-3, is DGGITQSPKYLFRKEGQNVTLSCEQNLNHDAMYWYRQDPGQGLRLIYYSQIVNDFQKGDIAEGYSVSREKKESFPLTVTSAQKNPTAFYLCATRQHSSTDTQYFGPGTRLTVL.